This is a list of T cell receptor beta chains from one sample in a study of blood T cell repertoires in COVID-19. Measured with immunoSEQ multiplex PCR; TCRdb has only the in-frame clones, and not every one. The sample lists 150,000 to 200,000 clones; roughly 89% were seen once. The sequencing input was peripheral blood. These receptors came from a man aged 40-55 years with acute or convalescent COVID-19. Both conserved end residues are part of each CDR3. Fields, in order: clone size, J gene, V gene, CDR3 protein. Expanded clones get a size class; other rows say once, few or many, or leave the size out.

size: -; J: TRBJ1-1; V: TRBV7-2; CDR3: CASSVSASGTEAFF
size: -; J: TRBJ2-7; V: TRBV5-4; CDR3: CASSRGTGGFYEQYF
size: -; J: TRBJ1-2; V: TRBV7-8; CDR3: CASSSDRTNYGYTF
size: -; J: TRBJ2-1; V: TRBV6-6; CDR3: CASSDEVHRGQFF
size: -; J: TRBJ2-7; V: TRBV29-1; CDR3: CSATSRVGSYEQYF
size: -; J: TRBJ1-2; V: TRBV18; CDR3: CASSTTGTGEIGYTF
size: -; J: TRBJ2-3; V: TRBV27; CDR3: CASSPRQGRLTDTQYF
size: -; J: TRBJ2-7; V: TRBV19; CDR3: CASSITELSEQYF
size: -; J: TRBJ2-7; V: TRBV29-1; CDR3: CSVLGQGGTYEQYF
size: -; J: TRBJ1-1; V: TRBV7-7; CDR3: CASSLAHRDPGTEAFF
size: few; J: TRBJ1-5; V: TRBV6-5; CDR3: CASSWTGGWGQPQHF
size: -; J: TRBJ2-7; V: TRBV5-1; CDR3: CASSLGTSGAYEQYF
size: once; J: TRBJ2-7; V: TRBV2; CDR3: CASSPSYEQYF
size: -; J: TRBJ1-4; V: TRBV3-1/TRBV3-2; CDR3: CASSLSDSLNEKLFF
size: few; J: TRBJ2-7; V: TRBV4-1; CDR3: CASSRSDRGDEQYF
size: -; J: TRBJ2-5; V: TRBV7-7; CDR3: CASSLVGGTLETQYF
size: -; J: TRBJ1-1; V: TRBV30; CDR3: CAALIYGAFF
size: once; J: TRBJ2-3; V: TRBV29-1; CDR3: CSVAGGTDTQYF
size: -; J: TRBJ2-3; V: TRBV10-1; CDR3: CASAPRQGNTQYF
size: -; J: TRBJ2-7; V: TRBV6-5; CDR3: CASSYFRQGALDEQYF
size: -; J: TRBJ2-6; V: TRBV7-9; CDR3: CASSKTGAGANVLTF
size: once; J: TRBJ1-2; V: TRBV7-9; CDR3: CASSSFHDYRVRYGYTF
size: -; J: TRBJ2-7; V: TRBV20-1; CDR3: CSARDRNQQYF
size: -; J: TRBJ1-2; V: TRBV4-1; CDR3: CASSQFPGGEGYTF
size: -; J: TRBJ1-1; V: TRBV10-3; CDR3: CAISESGGPEAFF
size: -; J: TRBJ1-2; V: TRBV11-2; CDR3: CASSSQGRGYTF
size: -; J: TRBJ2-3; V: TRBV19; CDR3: CASSLGGINTDTQYF
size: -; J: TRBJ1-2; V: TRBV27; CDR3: CASSNRGLGDYGYTF
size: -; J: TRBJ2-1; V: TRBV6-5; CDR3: CASSYWGDEQFF